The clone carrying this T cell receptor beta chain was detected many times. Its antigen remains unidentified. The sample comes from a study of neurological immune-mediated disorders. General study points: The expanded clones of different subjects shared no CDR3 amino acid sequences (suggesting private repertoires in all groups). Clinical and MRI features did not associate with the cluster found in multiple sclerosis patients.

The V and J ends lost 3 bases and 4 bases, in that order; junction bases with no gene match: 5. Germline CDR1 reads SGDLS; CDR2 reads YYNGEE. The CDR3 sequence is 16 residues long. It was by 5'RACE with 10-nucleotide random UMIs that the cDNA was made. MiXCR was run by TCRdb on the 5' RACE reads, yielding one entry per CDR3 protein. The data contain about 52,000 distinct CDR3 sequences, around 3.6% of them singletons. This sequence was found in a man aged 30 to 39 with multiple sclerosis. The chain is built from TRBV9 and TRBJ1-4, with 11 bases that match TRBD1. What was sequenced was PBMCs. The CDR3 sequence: CASSADRGLSNEKLFF. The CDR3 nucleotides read TGTGCCAGCAGCGCGGACAGGGGGCTTAGTAATGAAAAACTGTTTTTT.